A single sample gave rise to the 31 T cell receptor beta chains below, sequenced in a study of blood T cell repertoires in COVID-19. Method: immunoSEQ multiplex PCR; TCRdb's copy keeps in-frame clones and lacks some. The sample contains some 120,000 clones, less than 75% of which appear only once. Specimen: peripheral blood. The receptors derive from a human donor with acute or convalescent COVID-19. The donor label of this sample is uncertain.

J is TRBJ2-6 and V is TRBV5-8; TRBD1 agrees at 10 bases. Per the germline V gene, CDR1 is SGHTS and CDR2 is YDEGEE. The CDR3 consists of 20 residues. Trimming removed 3 bases from V and 2 bases from J; junction bases left unmatched: 14. The CDR3 sequence: CASSYSRDRGFLAGANVLTF. In nucleotides, the CDR3 is TGTGCCAGCAGCTATAGCCGGGACAGGGGTTTTTTGGCTGGGGCCAACGTCCTGACTTTC.

The J gene is TRBJ1-2, the V gene TRBV2; 7 bases are shared with TRBD1. Losses at the gene ends were 6 bases for V and 7 bases for J; bases not matched to a gene: 5. The length of the CDR3 is 12 residues. CDR1 is SNHLY, CDR2 FYNNEI, per germline. The CDR3 is CASRQTGLGYTF. As DNA, the CDR3 is TGTGCCAGCAGACAGACAGGGCTTGGCTACACCTTC.

The V call is TRBV28, the J call TRBJ1-3, with 9 bases matching TRBD1. The trim removed 6 bases at V and 3 bases at J, leaving 9 bases unmatched. Germline V gene sequence: CDR1 MDHEN, CDR2 SYDVKM. This CDR3 is built from 16 residues. CDR3 protein: CASRNPATGGGNTIYF. DNA of the CDR3: TGTGCCAGCAGAAACCCAGCGACAGGGGGTGGAAACACCATATATTTT.

This sequence joins TRBV2 and TRBJ1-2; TRBD1 matches at 7 bases. Germline assignment: CDR1 SNHLY and CDR2 FYNNEI. V was pared by 6 bases and J by 1 base, with 2 bases of the junction left unmatched. The CDR3 is 13 amino acids. The CDR3 region is CASRGDSNYGYTF. The CDR3 DNA reads as TGTGCCAGCAGGGGGGACAGTAACTATGGCTACACCTTC.

The sample holds a few counts of this clone. The chain recombines TRBV11-3 with TRBJ1-3; the match to TRBD1 covers 8 bases. Per the germline V gene, CDR1 is SGHNT and CDR2 is YENEEA. The CDR3 runs 13 residues. J lost 4 bases, V lost 8 bases, and 4 bases had no gene match. The CDR3 DNA follows: TGTGCCAGCGCGACAGGGGCGGGAAACACCATATATTTT. This translates into CASATGAGNTIYF.

The V call is TRBV2, the J call TRBJ1-1, with TRBD1 matching 7 bases. Germline CDR1 and CDR2: SNHLY and FYNNEI. J was trimmed by 2 bases and V by 6 bases; bases with no gene match: 9. The CDR3 covers 15 residues. The CDR3 DNA reads as TGTGCCAGCAGCCCCAGGTCAGGGGGAAACACTGAAGCTTTCTTT. Amino acid sequence: CASSPRSGGNTEAFF.

The chain uses TRBV15 and TRBJ2-5, with a tentative D call TRBD2 (5 bases). Germline CDR1 reads LNHNV; CDR2 reads YYDKDF (reference sequence). V lost 0 bases and J lost 2, with 10 bases in between. The CDR3 runs to 15 residues. CDR3 region: CATSRDRGPQETQYF. The CDR3 nucleotides read TGTGCCACCAGCAGAGATCGGGGTCCGCAAGAGACCCAGTACTTC.

The chain has TRBV18 and TRBJ1-1; 8 nucleotides match TRBD1. V shed 3 bases and J 1 base; nucleotides not matched to a gene: 4. CDR1 and CDR2 (germline): KGHSH, LQKENI. The CDR3 runs 15 residues. CDR3 DNA: TGTGCCAGCTCACCCGGACAGGGAGAGAACACTGAAGCTTTCTTT. It yields the protein CASSPGQGENTEAFF.

The chain employs TRBV7-3 and TRBJ2-7, with D possibly being TRBD2 (7 bases). The CDR3 covers 15 residues. V lost 1 base, J lost 2 bases, and 12 bases lay in between. Germline CDR1 is SGHTA and CDR2 is FQGTGA. The CDR3 DNA reads TGTGCCAGCAGCTTAATGGCGGGGGCACCCTACGAGCAGTACTTC. Translation gives CASSLMAGAPYEQYF. Based on the CDR3 plus reference TRBV7-3 and TRBJ2-7, the full variable domain is GAGVSQTPSNKVTEKGKYVELRCDPISGHTALYWYRQSLGQGPEFLIYFQGTGAADDSGLPNDRFFAVRPEGSVSTLKIQRTERGDSAVYLCASSLMAGAPYEQYFGPGTRLTVT.

This chain uses TRBV3-1 (or the pseudogene TRBV3-2) with TRBJ1-1, with a possible D match to TRBD1 (5 bases). This CDR3 region has 13 residues. In germline, CDR1 is LGHDT, CDR2 YNNKEL (reference sequence). Trimming stripped 1 base from V and 6 bases from J, with 9 bases between. The CDR3: CASSQAGVPEAFF. CDR3 nucleotide sequence: TGTGCCAGCAGCCAAGCGGGGGTCCCTGAAGCTTTCTTT.

The V call is TRBV10-1, the J call TRBJ1-1; D unclear. Germline CDR1 reads WNHNN; CDR2 reads SYGVQD (reference sequence). The CDR3 consists of 13 residues. V lost 6 bases and J 1 base, leaving 9 bases between the germline ends. CDR3 residues: CASSKSPNTEAFF. CDR3 nucleotides: TGCGCCAGCAGCAAGAGTCCGAACACTGAAGCTTTCTTT.

This chain joins TRBV30 and TRBJ1-1; perhaps TRBD1 as D (5 bases). Trimming took off 0 bases at V and 5 bases at J, with 19 bases between the two ends. CDR3 length: 16 residues. Germline CDR1 reads GTSNPN; CDR2 reads SVGIG (reference sequence). The CDR3 DNA sequence: TGTGCCTGGAGTGTACGGCGCATCCAGGGTGAGACTGAAGCTTTCTTT. It encodes CAWSVRRIQGETEAFF.

The chain uses TRBV6-5 and TRBJ1-3; 9 bases match TRBD1. V lost 7 bases and J lost 4; bases outside the gene matches: 5. This CDR3 has 14 amino acids. Germline CDR1 and CDR2: MNHEY and SVGAGI. The CDR3 DNA follows: TGTGCCAGCATGGGGACAGGGATGGGAAACACCATATATTTT. Translating it yields CASMGTGMGNTIYF.

The CDR3 DNA reads TGTGCCAGCAGTTTATACGGTCGGTGGAGTAGCGGAAACACCATATATTTT. As protein: CASSLYGRWSSGNTIYF. The chain joins TRBV27 to TRBJ1-3; no firm D call. The CDR3 has 17 residues. V was shortened by 1 base and J by 4 bases, with 17 bases between the two germline ends. Germline V gives CDR1 MNHEY, CDR2 SMNVEV (reference sequence).

The J gene is TRBJ2-3, the V gene TRBV9, with 9 bases aligning to TRBD2. CDR3 length equals 15 residues. The trim removed 0 bases at V and 6 bases at J, leaving 5 bases unmatched. Germline CDR1 SGDLS, CDR2 YYNGEE. The CDR3 DNA reads as TGTGCCAGCAGCGTAGAGCGGGGGGTTCGGGATACGCAGTATTTT. Protein: CASSVERGVRDTQYF.

V and J are TRBV24-1 and TRBJ2-3, with 8 bases matching TRBD1. V was clipped by 2 bases and J by 7 bases; unmatched bases: 4. This CDR3 contains 14 residues. From germline, CDR1 is KGHDR and CDR2 SFDVKD. The CDR3 sequence: CATSDWTGTNTQYF. The CDR3 DNA reads as TGTGCCACCAGTGATTGGACAGGGACGAATACGCAGTATTTT.

By share, this clone counts as medium-sized. The rearrangement links TRBV6-7 to TRBJ2-3, with TRBD2 matching over 8 bases. TRBV6-7 is an ORF, with its function uncertain. V dropped 0 bases and J dropped 3; count of bases not matched to a gene: 11. The CDR3 has 18 residues. CDR3 residues: CASSYSDQPGGRTDTQYF. CDR3 DNA sequence: TGTGCCAGCAGTTACTCGGATCAACCGGGGGGGCGGACAGATACGCAGTATTTT.

This sequence joins TRBV12-3 or TRBV12-4 and TRBJ2-7; D unclear. V was shortened by 1 base and J by 1 base, with 5 bases between the two germline ends. The CDR3 loop spans 13 amino acids. The CDR3 reads CASSLGRSYEQYF. The CDR3 DNA reads TGTGCCAGCAGTTTAGGCAGGTCCTACGAGCAGTACTTC.

The J gene is TRBJ2-3, the V gene TRBV6-2 or TRBV6-3; 9 bases fit TRBD1. J lost 5 bases, V lost 4 bases, and 10 bases had no gene match. CDR3 size: 16 residues. Germline CDR1 and CDR2: MNHEY and SVGEGT. The CDR3 loop reads CASSFAGQGGGDTQYF. CDR3 coding DNA: TGTGCCAGCAGTTTCGCGGGACAGGGTGGGGGAGATACGCAGTATTTT.

The chain uses TRBV5-6 and TRBJ2-1, with TRBD2 matching over 7 bases. The length of the CDR3 is 14 residues. Germline lookup yields CDR1 SGHDT and CDR2 YYEEEE. The junction had 8 bases not matched to a gene; V was cut back by 4 bases and J by 7 bases. The CDR3 region is CASSQGLLRNEQFF. The CDR3 bases are TGTGCCAGCAGCCAGGGACTACTCCGGAATGAGCAGTTCTTC.

The CDR3 here is CASSRQGRGQPQHF. The CDR3 DNA is TGTGCCAGCAGCCGACAGGGGAGGGGTCAGCCCCAGCATTTT. The J gene is TRBJ1-5, the V gene TRBV5-4, with 8 bases that match TRBD1. Per the germline V gene, CDR1 is SGHNT and CDR2 is YYREEE (reference sequence). CDR3 length equals 14 residues. Trimming at V came to 4 bases and at J to 6 bases, leaving 6 bases not matched to a gene.

The V call is TRBV10-2, the J call TRBJ2-7, with D possibly matching TRBD2 (5 bases). The CDR3 runs 14 residues. The germline V and J ends were trimmed by 3 bases and 2 bases, with 11 bases remaining between them. Germline V CDR1 and CDR2: WSHSY, SAAADI. The CDR3 reads CASSDGLPPYEQYF. CDR3 DNA sequence: TGCGCCAGCAGTGATGGACTTCCTCCCTACGAGCAGTACTTC.

This clone has just a few counts. The rearrangement joins TRBV18 to TRBJ1-1, with no clear D. CDR1 is KGHSH, CDR2 LQKENI, per germline. The CDR3 is 13 residues long. V was cut by 6 bases and J by 1 base, with 9 bases left in between. In DNA form, the CDR3 reads TGTGCCAGCTCCTATACAGAGAACACTGAAGCTTTCTTT. Translating it yields CASSYTENTEAFF.

The gene calls are TRBV27 and TRBJ2-6; TRBD1 aligns across 12 bases. V was clipped by 8 bases and J by 1 base; unmatched bases: 15. Germline V gene sequence: CDR1 MNHEY, CDR2 SMNVEV (reference sequence). The CDR3 sequence is 20 residues long. The CDR3 is CASSRSRDRGRLSGANVLTF. The CDR3 nucleotides are TGTGCCAGCTCGAGGTCCCGGGACAGGGGGCGACTTTCTGGGGCCAACGTCCTGACTTTC. Complete variable domain (other parts from reference TRBV27 and TRBJ2-6): EAQVTQNPRYLITVTGKKLTVTCSQNMNHEYMSWYRQDPGLGLRQIYYSMNVEVTDKGDVPEGYKVSRKEKRNFPLILESPSPNQTSLYFCASSRSRDRGRLSGANVLTFGAGSRLTVL.

This chain links TRBV28 with TRBJ1-1; D might be TRBD1 (5 bases). Germline V gene lookup returns CDR1 MDHEN and CDR2 SYDVKM. Between the trimmed V and J ends, which lost 5 bases and 1 base, there was a span of 11 bases. The CDR3 is 14 amino acids. The CDR3 DNA reads TGTGCCAGCAGTAGCGCCGGGGGGAACACTGAAGCTTTCTTT. As protein: CASSSAGGNTEAFF.

The chain has TRBV7-8 and TRBJ1-4; no clear D. Trimming shortened V by 4 bases and J by 8 bases, and 14 bases separated the two germline ends. CDR1 and CDR2 (germline): SGHVS, FQNEAQ. The CDR3 runs to 14 residues. CDR3 region: CASSSPGMSEKLFF. The DNA of the CDR3 is TGTGCCAGCAGCTCACCGGGTATGTCGGAAAAACTGTTTTTT.

This rearrangement joins TRBV12-3 or TRBV12-4 to TRBJ1-1; D remains unclear. This CDR3 comprises 12 residues. Trimming took 2 bases from V and 11 from J, leaving 12 bases between them. The CDR3 here is CASSLSSIRAFF. The CDR3, as DNA: TGTGCCAGCAGTTTATCGTCGATTCGGGCTTTCTTT.

The chain joins TRBV5-1 to TRBJ1-2; TRBD1 is a possible D gene (5 bases). Germline CDR1 and CDR2: SGHRS and YFSETQ. The CDR3 loop spans 15 amino acids. Trimming shortened V by 2 bases and J by 4 bases, and 15 bases separated the two germline ends. The CDR3 is CASSFRGEGGYGYTF. CDR3 in DNA: TGCGCCAGCAGCTTCCGGGGGGAAGGTGGCTATGGCTACACCTTC. Combining the CDR3 with reference TRBV5-1 and TRBJ1-2 gives the whole variable domain KAGVTQTPRYLIKTRGQQVTLSCSPISGHRSVSWYQQTPGQGLQFLFEYFSETQRNKGNFPGRFSGRQFSNSRSEMNVSTLELGDSALYLCASSFRGEGGYGYTFGSGTRLTVV.

The chain carries TRBV28 and TRBJ1-1, with 7 bases that match TRBD1. V gave up 6 bases and J gave up 10 bases; unmatched junction bases: 5. This CDR3 comprises 11 residues. CDR1 is MDHEN and CDR2 is SYDVKM in the germline V gene. CDR3 amino acids: CASRGGGPAFF. The CDR3 region has the DNA TGTGCCAGCAGAGGAGGGGGCCCAGCTTTCTTT.

This clone turned up a few times. The V call is TRBV7-9, the J call TRBJ2-7; TRBD1 is a possible D gene (6 bases). The CDR3 covers 14 residues. V lost 4 bases, J lost 0 bases, and 10 bases lay in between. Germline-derived CDR1 and CDR2 are SEHNR and FQNEAQ (reference sequence). CDR3 in amino acids: CASSSAGASYEQYF. The CDR3, as DNA: TGTGCCAGCAGCTCGGCAGGGGCCTCCTACGAGCAGTACTTC.

The J gene is TRBJ1-5, the V gene TRBV7-2, with TRBD1 matching over 7 bases. This CDR3 is built from 14 residues. V dropped 5 bases and J dropped 2; count of bases not matched to a gene: 3. Germline CDR1 is SGHTA and CDR2 is FQGNSA. CDR3 DNA sequence: TGTGCCAGCAGCCGTCAGGGGGGCAATCAGCCCCAGCATTTT. It translates to CASSRQGGNQPQHF.